This T cell receptor (beta chain) derives from a study of human T cells and chemical hapten exposure. TCRdb re-called the RACE reads with MiXCR, one entry per CDR3 protein. This table has about 99,000 distinct CDR3 sequences, around 12% appearing once. V lost 2 bases, J lost 4 bases, and 5 bases lay in between. The CDR3 runs to 13 residues. The germline CDR1 and CDR2 sequences are MRHNA and SNTAGT. Specified time point: patch test 1, 2 weeks after DPC sensitization. As to treatment: therapeutic diphenylcyclopropenone sensitization with weekly scalp DPC. This receptor was identified in a middle-aged woman with alopecia areata. Some clones in this sample may be carry-over from other donors' samples. Sequences were derived from whole blood, sampled in connection with sensitization to the hapten diphenylcyclopropenone (DPC). The rearrangement joins TRBV6-4 to TRBJ2-2; D is undetermined. For the CDR3, the DNA is TGTGCCAGCAGTGACCGATCCACCGGGGAGCTGTTTTTT. It encodes CASSDRSTGELFF.